The rows below give T cell receptor beta chains drawn from one sample of a study of cytomegalovirus exposure and HLA in healthy donors. Sequencing was performed with immunoSEQ multiplex PCR; in TCRdb, only in-frame clones are kept and a portion is missing. This sample yields 210,000 or so clones, of which approximately 79% are seen a single time; around 1.8% belongs to the top ten. The sequencing input was PBMCs. The receptor set was obtained from a man between 18 and 29 years old in good health and CMV-seronegative. The CDR3 runs from the conserved cysteine through the conserved F or W. Fields, in order: clone size, J gene, V gene, D gene, CDR3 protein, CDR3 DNA. D genes are given only for firm matches. Only part of the rows carry a size: once, few, many, or a class if the clone is expanded.

size: .
J: TRBJ1-4
V: TRBV7-9
D: .
CDR3: CASSLGGNNEKLFF
DNA: TGTGCCAGCAGCTTAGGAGGGAATAATGAAAAACTGTTTTTT

size: .
J: TRBJ1-2
V: TRBV5-8
D: TRBD1
CDR3: CASSFGQGALGYTF
DNA: TGTGCCAGCAGCTTTGGACAGGGAGCCCTTGGCTACACCTTC

size: .
J: TRBJ2-5
V: TRBV6-5
D: TRBD2
CDR3: CASSRLAGGVKTQYF
DNA: TGTGCCAGCAGCCGACTAGCGGGAGGGGTAAAGACCCAGTACTTC

size: .
J: TRBJ2-5
V: TRBV4-3
D: .
CDR3: CASSQEPGGQKETQYF
DNA: TGCGCCAGCAGCCAAGAACCGGGGGGACAAAAAGAGACCCAGTACTTC

size: .
J: TRBJ1-5
V: TRBV27
D: .
CDR3: CASSLLLNQPQHF
DNA: TGTGCCAGCAGTTTGTTACTAAATCAGCCCCAGCATTTT

size: .
J: TRBJ2-3
V: TRBV12-5
D: .
CDR3: CASGLTEDTQYF
DNA: TGTGCTAGTGGCTTGACAGAAGATACGCAGTATTTT

size: .
J: TRBJ1-4
V: TRBV11-2
D: TRBD1
CDR3: CASSQDRGRGKLFF
DNA: TGTGCCAGCAGCCAGGACAGGGGGCGCGGAAAACTGTTTTTT

size: .
J: TRBJ2-2
V: TRBV19
D: TRBD1
CDR3: CASSTGQTNTGELFF
DNA: TGTGCCAGTAGTACGGGACAGACGAACACCGGGGAGCTGTTTTTT

size: .
J: TRBJ2-7
V: TRBV7-9
D: .
CDR3: CASSSDTQYEQYF
DNA: TGTGCCAGCAGCTCGGACACCCAGTACGAGCAGTACTTC

size: .
J: TRBJ2-3
V: TRBV29-1
D: TRBD1
CDR3: CSVEERMGQLTDTQYF
DNA: TGCAGCGTTGAAGAAAGAATGGGACAGCTTACAGATACGCAGTATTTT

size: few
J: TRBJ1-5
V: TRBV7-9
D: TRBD1
CDR3: CASSLLIGTGHDQPQHF
DNA: TGTGCCAGCAGCTTGCTGATCGGGACAGGGCACGATCAGCCCCAGCATTTT

size: .
J: TRBJ2-7
V: TRBV23-1
D: .
CDR3: CASSQSRPVYEQYF
DNA: TGCGCCAGCAGTCAATCGAGGCCGGTCTACGAGCAGTACTTC

size: .
J: TRBJ2-1
V: TRBV30
D: TRBD2
CDR3: CAWSVTSGSPNEQFF
DNA: TGTGCCTGGAGTGTTACTAGCGGGAGCCCGAATGAGCAGTTCTTC

size: .
J: TRBJ1-2
V: TRBV5-1
D: TRBD1
CDR3: CASSSGTGSGYTF
DNA: TGCGCCAGCAGCTCCGGGACAGGGTCTGGCTACACCTTC

size: .
J: TRBJ2-7
V: TRBV18
D: TRBD2
CDR3: CASSPSGRYTYEQYF
DNA: TGTGCCAGCTCACCAAGCGGGAGGTACACCTACGAGCAGTACTTC

size: .
J: TRBJ2-1
V: TRBV5-1
D: .
CDR3: CASSLYNEQFF
DNA: TGCGCCAGCAGCCTGTACAATGAGCAGTTCTTC

size: few
J: TRBJ2-5
V: TRBV7-6
D: TRBD1
CDR3: CASSSRGLKETQYF
DNA: TGTGCCAGCAGCTCCAGGGGGCTTAAGGAGACCCAGTACTTC

size: .
J: TRBJ1-5
V: TRBV7-2
D: TRBD1
CDR3: CASSLADRGKMWPQHF
DNA: TGTGCCAGCAGCTTAGCGGACAGGGGAAAGATGTGGCCCCAGCATTTT

size: .
J: TRBJ2-3
V: TRBV2
D: .
CDR3: CASKPGLNTDTQYF
DNA: TGTGCCAGCAAACCGGGACTCAACACAGATACGCAGTATTTT

size: .
J: TRBJ1-1
V: TRBV9
D: TRBD1
CDR3: CASSLRGGSTEAFF
DNA: TGTGCCAGCAGCCTCAGAGGGGGCTCCACTGAAGCTTTCTTT

size: .
J: TRBJ2-1
V: TRBV6-5
D: TRBD1
CDR3: CASSYGTAYNEQFF
DNA: TGTGCCAGCAGTTACGGGACAGCCTACAATGAGCAGTTCTTC

size: .
J: TRBJ2-5
V: TRBV6-6
D: .
CDR3: CASAGLQETQYF
DNA: TGTGCCAGCGCGGGATTGCAAGAGACCCAGTACTTC

size: .
J: TRBJ1-6
V: TRBV6-5
D: .
CDR3: CASSYSGPGGSPLHF
DNA: TGTGCCAGCAGTTACTCGGGCCCGGGGGGCTCACCCCTCCACTTT

size: .
J: TRBJ1-3
V: TRBV7-2
D: TRBD1
CDR3: CASSLGSGGWNTIYF
DNA: TGTGCCAGCAGCTTAGGGTCAGGGGGCTGGAACACCATATATTTT

size: .
J: TRBJ2-7
V: TRBV4-3
D: TRBD2
CDR3: CASSPAGLAGVHEQYF
DNA: TGCGCCAGCAGCCCGGCAGGACTAGCGGGAGTCCACGAGCAGTACTTC

size: .
J: TRBJ2-5
V: TRBV7-8
D: TRBD1
CDR3: CASSNTGVWETQYF
DNA: TGTGCCAGCAGCAACACAGGGGTGTGGGAGACCCAGTACTTC

size: .
J: TRBJ1-1
V: TRBV7-2
D: .
CDR3: CASSLDGYTEAFF
DNA: TGTGCCAGCAGCTTAGATGGCTACACTGAAGCTTTCTTT

size: .
J: TRBJ1-5
V: TRBV10-3
D: .
CDR3: CAISDQAGGNQPQHF
DNA: TGTGCCATCAGTGATCAAGCGGGAGGCAATCAGCCCCAGCATTTT

size: .
J: TRBJ2-1
V: TRBV10-3
D: TRBD1
CDR3: CAISPGTGGMNEQFF
DNA: TGTGCCATCAGTCCCGGGACAGGGGGTATGAATGAGCAGTTCTTC

size: .
J: TRBJ2-3
V: TRBV19
D: TRBD2
CDR3: CASSRLAGGSTDTQYF
DNA: TGTGCCAGTAGTAGACTAGCGGGGGGGAGCACAGATACGCAGTATTTT

size: few
J: TRBJ2-7
V: TRBV2
D: .
CDR3: CAITRLYEQYF
DNA: TGTGCCATCACTCGACTCTACGAGCAGTACTTC

size: .
J: TRBJ2-7
V: TRBV29-1
D: .
CDR3: CSVGSEREQYF
DNA: TGCAGCGTTGGGAGTGAGAGGGAGCAGTACTTC

size: few
J: TRBJ2-5
V: TRBV4-1
D: .
CDR3: CASSQVDMGFLETQYF
DNA: TGCGCCAGCAGCCAAGTGGACATGGGGTTCTTAGAGACCCAGTACTTC

size: .
J: TRBJ1-4
V: TRBV27
D: .
CDR3: CASSQTGGGATNEKLFF
DNA: TGTGCCAGCAGCCAGACAGGTGGTGGGGCAACTAATGAAAAACTGTTTTTT

size: .
J: TRBJ1-5
V: TRBV15
D: .
CDR3: CATSRDREGGEPQHF
DNA: TGTGCCACCAGCAGAGATCGGGAGGGTGGGGAGCCCCAGCATTTT

size: .
J: TRBJ1-6
V: TRBV5-6
D: TRBD1
CDR3: CASSFLKDRGASPLHF
DNA: TGTGCCAGCAGCTTCCTAAAGGACAGGGGTGCTTCACCCCTCCACTTT

size: .
J: TRBJ1-5
V: TRBV7-6
D: TRBD1
CDR3: CASSFDRGQPQHF
DNA: TGTGCCAGCAGCTTCGACAGGGGTCAGCCCCAGCATTTT

size: .
J: TRBJ1-1
V: TRBV7-3
D: .
CDR3: CASSGGGLRGAFF
DNA: TGTGCCAGCAGCGGGGGAGGGCTCCGAGGAGCTTTCTTT

size: .
J: TRBJ2-5
V: TRBV7-3
D: TRBD2
CDR3: CASSLGAGEETQYF
DNA: TGTGCCAGCAGCTTAGGAGCGGGAGAAGAGACCCAGTACTTC

size: .
J: TRBJ1-3
V: TRBV9
D: .
CDR3: CASAGGFSSGNTIYF
DNA: TGTGCCAGTGCCGGGGGATTCAGCTCTGGAAACACCATATATTTT

size: once
J: TRBJ2-1
V: TRBV6-6
D: .
CDR3: CASSNRDLYNEQFF
DNA: TGTGCCAGCAGCAACCGGGATCTCTACAATGAGCAGTTCTTC

size: .
J: TRBJ2-3
V: TRBV5-1
D: TRBD2
CDR3: CASSLGSGRTHYTDTQYF
DNA: TGCGCCAGCAGCTTGGGTAGCGGGAGAACTCATTACACAGATACGCAGTATTTT

size: once
J: TRBJ1-5
V: TRBV19
D: TRBD1
CDR3: CASSIPRDSRRGPQHF
DNA: TGTGCCAGTAGTATACCCCGGGACAGCCGCCGTGGGCCCCAGCATTTT

size: .
J: TRBJ2-3
V: TRBV6-6
D: TRBD2
CDR3: CASRTSGVSTDTQYF
DNA: TGTGCCAGCAGAACTAGCGGGGTTAGCACAGATACGCAGTATTTT

size: .
J: TRBJ1-1
V: TRBV11-3
D: .
CDR3: CASSPHIGSEAFF
DNA: TGTGCCAGCAGCCCCCACATCGGGTCTGAAGCTTTCTTT

size: .
J: TRBJ1-2
V: TRBV19
D: TRBD1
CDR3: CASSTQGGANYGYTF
DNA: TGTGCCAGTAGTACGCAGGGGGGAGCTAACTATGGCTACACCTTC

size: .
J: TRBJ1-1
V: TRBV10-3
D: .
CDR3: CAISGSGANTEAFF
DNA: TGTGCCATCAGTGGCTCGGGAGCAAACACTGAAGCTTTCTTT

size: .
J: TRBJ2-1
V: TRBV29-1
D: .
CDR3: CSVDLRYNEQFF
DNA: TGCAGCGTTGATTTACGGTACAATGAGCAGTTCTTC

size: .
J: TRBJ2-5
V: TRBV29-1
D: TRBD1
CDR3: CSVATGVVETQYF
DNA: TGCAGCGTCGCGACAGGGGTGGTGGAGACCCAGTACTTC

size: .
J: TRBJ1-1
V: TRBV4-3
D: TRBD1
CDR3: CASSQDFTGGLYTEAFF
DNA: TGCGCCAGCAGCCAAGATTTTACAGGGGGATTGTACACTGAAGCTTTCTTT